The 22 T cell receptor beta chains below come from one sample, sequenced in a study of cytomegalovirus exposure and HLA in healthy donors. PCR was performed using 60 Vbeta and 13 Jbeta primers. The repertoire was sequenced with immunoSEQ multiplex PCR; TCRdb's copy has only in-frame clones and lacks some. The table records fewer than 250,000 clones, 85% to 90% of them present only once. The sample was PBMCs. These TCRs come from a human donor in good health.

V usage is TRBV5-4 and J usage is TRBJ2-4; D gene ambiguous. From germline, CDR1 is SGHNT and CDR2 YYREEE (reference sequence). V lost 3 bases and J lost 8, with 6 bases in between. CDR3 length equals 11 residues. This CDR3 is CASSSRDIQYF. CDR3 sequence (DNA): TGTGCCAGCAGCTCGAGAGACATTCAGTACTTC.

The chain is built from TRBV10-1 and TRBJ2-1; D gene ambiguous. The CDR3 spans 15 residues. The germline CDR1 and CDR2 sequences are WNHNN and SYGVQD (reference sequence). With 3 bases removed from V and 9 bases from J, the gap between germline ends came to 18 bases. DNA for the CDR3: TGCGCCAGCAGTGACATTAGCTCTGGTGACCGTGAGCAGTTCTTC. It specifies CASSDISSGDREQFF.

The chain has TRBV6-5 and TRBJ2-7; D remains unclear. The CDR3 spans 13 residues. V dropped 4 bases and J dropped 4 bases, with 11 bases sitting between them. Germline lookup yields CDR1 MNHEY and CDR2 SVGAGI. CDR3 coding DNA: TGTGCCAGCAGTTCTATCTCGAGTTACGAGCAGTACTTC. Translated: CASSSISSYEQYF.

This chain joins TRBV19 and TRBJ2-3; 9 bases fit TRBD2. From germline, CDR1 is LNHDA and CDR2 SQIVND (reference sequence). The CDR3 contains 16 residues. The ends lost 1 base at V and 2 bases at J; junction bases unmatched: 4. The CDR3 spells CASSIGLAGNTDTQYF. The CDR3 DNA sequence: TGTGCCAGTAGTATAGGCCTAGCGGGAAACACAGATACGCAGTATTTT.

The CDR3 region is CASVTQGSGNTIYF. The CDR3 nucleotides are TGTGCCAGCGTTACTCAGGGTTCTGGAAACACCATATATTTT. The rearrangement joins TRBV28 to TRBJ1-3; possibly TRBD1 for D (5 bases). CDR3 length: 14 amino acids. V lost 8 bases, J lost 1 base, and 12 bases lay in between. CDR1 and CDR2 from the germline V gene are MDHEN and SYDVKM.

The chain combines TRBV7-3 with TRBJ2-5, with 10 nucleotides matching TRBD1. The CDR3 is 13 residues long. Trimming cost V 5 bases and J 7 bases; bases outside gene matches: 4. Germline CDR1 SGHTA, CDR2 FQGTGA. The DNA for the CDR3 is TGTGCCAGCAGCGGGGACAGGGGATCGACCCAGTACTTC. Its protein is CASSGDRGSTQYF.

The chain couples TRBV6-6 to TRBJ2-7; a weak D match, TRBD2 (6 bases). This CDR3 region has 15 residues. V gave up 5 bases and J gave up 5 bases, with 19 bases separating them. CDR1 and CDR2 from the germline V gene are MNHNY and SVGAGI (reference sequence). In DNA, the CDR3 is TGTGCCAGCAGTGACCAGGGAGGCCCACCCCACGAGCAGTACTTC. This sequence encodes CASSDQGGPPHEQYF.

The CDR3 DNA is TGTGCCAGCAGCAAGGGGTCAGATTACGAGCAGTACTTC. Protein product: CASSKGSDYEQYF. The rearrangement links TRBV6-5 to TRBJ2-7, with a tentative D call TRBD1 (5 bases). Trimming shortened V by 6 bases and J by 4 bases, and 13 bases separated the two germline ends. The germline gives CDR1 MNHEY, CDR2 SVGAGI. The CDR3 is 13 residues long.

This chain connects TRBV19 to TRBJ2-1, with D tentatively TRBD2 (6 bases). Per germline, CDR1 LNHDA and CDR2 SQIVND (reference sequence). V lost 4 bases and J lost 0, with 16 bases in between. The CDR3 contains 17 residues. This chain's CDR3 is CASSKRGGMGSYNEQFF. Written as DNA, the CDR3 is TGTGCCAGTAGTAAACGAGGCGGGATGGGCTCCTACAATGAGCAGTTCTTC.

This chain links TRBV6-1 with TRBJ1-1, with D tentatively TRBD1 (5 bases). Trimming stripped 3 bases from V and 4 bases from J, with 9 bases between. The CDR3 length is 13 residues. In germline, CDR1 is MNHNS, CDR2 SASEGT. The chain's CDR3 is CASSDRGFTEAFF. CDR3 sequence (DNA): TGTGCCAGCAGTGACCGGGGGTTCACTGAAGCTTTCTTT.

The sample holds a few counts of this clone. The rearrangement joins TRBV4-1 to TRBJ2-2; maybe TRBD1 (6 bases). The CDR3 totals 16 residues. The germline V and J ends were trimmed by 1 base and 3 bases, with 12 bases remaining between them. Germline CDR1 is MGHRA and CDR2 is YSYEKL. CDR3 sequence (DNA): TGCGCCAGCAGCCAAGTGACAGGCTACTACACCGGGGAGCTGTTTTTT. Protein sequence: CASSQVTGYYTGELFF.

The chain carries TRBV15 and TRBJ1-5; perhaps TRBD1 as D (5 bases). There are 15 residues in the CDR3. Trimming took off 6 bases at V and 1 base at J, with 13 bases between the two ends. Germline CDR1 reads LNHNV; CDR2 reads YYDKDF (reference sequence). The chain's CDR3 is CATSPLGQSNQPQHF. In DNA, the CDR3 is TGTGCCACCAGTCCCCTGGGGCAGAGCAATCAGCCCCAGCATTTT.

The chain employs TRBV28 and TRBJ2-7, with D unclear. Germline V gene sequence: CDR1 MDHEN, CDR2 SYDVKM. This CDR3 comprises 15 residues. The V gene lost 6 bases and the J gene lost 2 bases, with 17 bases spanning the gap. The CDR3 reads CASSPTAELTYEQYF. In DNA, the CDR3 is TGTGCCAGCAGCCCGACGGCGGAACTTACCTACGAGCAGTACTTC.

The chain is built from TRBV25-1 and TRBJ2-7; 7 positions agree with TRBD1. This CDR3 comprises 15 residues. Trimming removed 4 bases from V and 2 bases from J; junction bases left unmatched: 8. Germline V gene data show CDR1 as MGHDK and CDR2 as SYGVNS. This chain's CDR3 is CASSVQTGFTYEQYF. For the CDR3, the DNA is TGTGCCAGCAGTGTACAGACAGGGTTCACCTACGAGCAGTACTTC.

V and J are TRBV5-1 and TRBJ2-7; tentative D call: TRBD2 (5 bases). The CDR3 consists of 13 residues. V was pared by 0 bases and J by 2 bases, with 6 bases between. CDR1 is SGHRS and CDR2 is YFSETQ in the germline V gene. The CDR3 coding sequence is TGCGCCAGCAGCTTGGACGGGGCCTACGAGCAGTACTTC. The encoded protein is CASSLDGAYEQYF.

V gene TRBV7-2 combines with J gene TRBJ2-1; D may be TRBD2 (6 bases). The V and J ends lost 1 base and 5 bases respectively, with 12 bases between them. Germline V gene sequence: CDR1 SGHTA, CDR2 FQGNSA. The CDR3 contains 15 residues. The CDR3 sequence is CASSLVSGANNEQFF. The CDR3 nucleotides read TGTGCCAGCAGCTTAGTTAGCGGAGCAAACAATGAGCAGTTCTTC.

The chain links TRBV6-1 to TRBJ1-1; tentatively, D is TRBD1 (5 bases). The CDR3 is 12 residues long. Germline CDR1 is MNHNS and CDR2 is SASEGT. Trimming removed 5 bases from V and 6 bases from J, with 10 bases in between. The CDR3 DNA reads as TGTGCCAGCAGTCAGGGAGGGTCTGAAGCTTTCTTT. It yields the protein CASSQGGSEAFF.

The rearrangement joins TRBV6-1 to TRBJ2-7; D not certain. Trimming stripped 7 bases from V and 3 bases from J, with 10 bases between. From germline, CDR1 is MNHNS and CDR2 SASEGT. The CDR3 extends over 12 amino acids. The CDR3 sequence: CASTGGGYEQYF. The CDR3 nucleotides read TGTGCCAGCACCGGCGGCGGCTACGAGCAGTACTTC.

V usage is TRBV2 and J usage is TRBJ2-1, with D possibly matching TRBD2 (5 bases). Germline V lookup: CDR1 SNHLY, CDR2 FYNNEI. Between the trimmed V and J ends, which lost 8 bases and 5 bases, there was a span of 10 bases. The CDR3 is 12 amino acids. The CDR3: CASEEVHNEQFF. Written as DNA, the CDR3 is TGTGCCAGCGAGGAGGTCCACAATGAGCAGTTCTTC.

CDR3 nucleotide sequence: TGTGCCAGCAGCGTAGGACTTACCTACGAGCAGTACTTC. This codes for CASSVGLTYEQYF. This sequence joins TRBV9 and TRBJ2-7; D ambiguous. The CDR3 is made up of 13 amino acids. Trimming cost V 0 bases and J 2 bases, with 6 bases left between them. CDR1 SGDLS and CDR2 YYNGEE come from the germline V gene.

V and J are TRBV7-9 and TRBJ1-3, with D perhaps TRBD1 (5 bases). The V gene lost 8 bases and the J gene lost 4 bases, with 9 bases spanning the gap. The CDR3 consists of 12 residues. Germline V gives CDR1 SEHNR, CDR2 FQNEAQ (reference sequence). For the CDR3, the DNA is TGTGCCAGCGGAGGGGAAGGAAACACCATATATTTT. Translated, it gives CASGGEGNTIYF.

The genes are TRBV9 and TRBJ2-1, with 8 bases fitting TRBD2. The CDR3 covers 16 residues. Germline V gene sequence: CDR1 SGDLS, CDR2 YYNGEE. V shed 3 bases and J 8 bases; nucleotides not matched to a gene: 13. This chain's CDR3 is CASSEGTRAWGDEQFF. The DNA for the CDR3 is TGTGCCAGCAGCGAGGGGACTAGGGCTTGGGGGGATGAGCAGTTCTTC.